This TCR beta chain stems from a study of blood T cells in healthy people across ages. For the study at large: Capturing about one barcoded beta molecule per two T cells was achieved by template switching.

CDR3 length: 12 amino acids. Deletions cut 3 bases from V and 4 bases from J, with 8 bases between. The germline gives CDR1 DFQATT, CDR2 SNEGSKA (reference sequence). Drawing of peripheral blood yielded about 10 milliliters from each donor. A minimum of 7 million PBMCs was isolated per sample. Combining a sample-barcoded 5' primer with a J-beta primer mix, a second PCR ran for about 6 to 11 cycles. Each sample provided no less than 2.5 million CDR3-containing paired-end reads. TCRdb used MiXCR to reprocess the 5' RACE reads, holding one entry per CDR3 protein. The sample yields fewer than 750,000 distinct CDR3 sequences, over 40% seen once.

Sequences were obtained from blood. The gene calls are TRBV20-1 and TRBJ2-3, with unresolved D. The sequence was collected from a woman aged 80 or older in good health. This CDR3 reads CSASKPPDTQYF. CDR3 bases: TGCAGTGCTAGTAAGCCCCCAGATACGCAGTATTTT.